The T cell receptor beta chain under discussion was sequenced for a study of blood T cell repertoires in COVID-19. Whole-study context: Spain, Italy and the United States supplied samples that represented acute and convalescent COVID-19. T cells, B-cell-depleted T cells, or PBMCs provided the cDNA or gDNA that served as material.

Per the germline V gene, CDR1 is MNHEY and CDR2 is SMNVEV (reference sequence). V trimming: 6 bases; J trimming: 5 bases; junction bases outside the gene matches: 15. This CDR3 comprises 16 residues. This clone was observed a few times. Per the original methods: Researchers report that nucleated cell counts were estimated from reference gene primer amplification. Profiled with immunoSEQ multiplex PCR; TCRdb holds only in-frame clones, not every one. That table furnishes V, J and clone size, whereas the DNA furnished D and trimming. The sample shows 120,000 or so clones, 84% of them seen only once. Input material: peripheral blood. The receptor was isolated from a woman in her twenties or thirties who had recovered from COVID-19. The chain combines TRBV27 with TRBJ2-5; 7 bases line up with TRBD2. The CDR3 nucleotides are TGTGCCAGCAGGCCTTCGGCGGCGGGGGTGCGGGAGACCCAGTACTTC. The encoded protein is CASRPSAAGVRETQYF.